Described below is a single TCR beta chain sequence and its context. The antigen this receptor binds is unknown. No qualities accompany the bases; no much larger clone lies one base away. This entry is derived from a study of shared clonotypes between healthy human individuals (dated by TCRdb to the early 2020s). As for the study more broadly: A few men and a couple of women, aged 18 to 49 years, made up the cohort. Per donor, three plates each were used for CD4 naive and CD4 memory, two for CD8 naive, and one for CD8 memory. To estimate repertoire size and how much clonotype sharing occurs between individuals, the study deeply sequenced the blood TCR repertoires of 5 or 6 healthy adults. Libraries were prepared and TCR repertoires were sequenced by different laboratories using diverse techniques, in order to increase sequencing depth and limit assay-specific biases. Leukapheresis yielded between about 0.9 and 10 billion PBMCs per donor. Findings and caveats that apply to the study as a whole: Estimated clonotype richness was generally larger for naive than for memory subsets. Sampling was restricted to blood, and TCR repertoires in tissue are likely to differ from TCR repertoires in blood. Because the study included only a small number of donors, the genetic and exposure-history diversity represented was limited. Pairwise subsampling indicated that sequencing depth was expected to affect the degree of clonotype sharing among donors. Rarefaction of sorted-subset datasets indicated incomplete sequencing despite the large sequencing depth. Sharing across a few donors was observed for approximately 5% of naive CD4, 3.5% of naive CD8, over 2% of memory CD4, and 0.4% of memory CD8 clonotypes. Compared with non-shared clonotypes, the clonotypes found in all four sorted-subset donors had higher generation probabilities.

The CDR1 and CDR2 encoded by the germline V gene are SGHTA and FQGNSA. V loses 5 bases at its end and J loses 1 base; junction bases beyond the gene matches: 15. The CDR3 numbers 18 residues from cysteine through phenylalanine. The only DNA kept is the CDR3, 54 bases in frame from the first base. Using the deep immunoSEQ assay, multiplex PCR amplified TCR CDR3 regions from genomic DNA. Extracted genomic DNA from each cell subset was distributed evenly across all wells of several immunoSEQ 96-well plates, and each plate was treated as a replicate. For sorted subsets, roughly 200 ng of genomic DNA, equivalent to 25,000 to 35,000 T cell genomes, went into each replicate PCR. Purified libraries were quantified with a Qubit 3.0 fluorometer, sized on a Bioanalyzer 2100, and re-quantified with the KAPA Library Quantification kit. Every immunoSEQ 96-well plate was sequenced on a dedicated single-read 150-cycle Illumina NextSeq 550 flow cell. As for the original processing: The immunoSEQ output contained only junctional sequences without quality scores, so filtering could not match that applied to full-length reads. Sequences were annotated with PyIR, a Python wrapper for IgBLAST v1.9, using IMGT germline references to assign V/J genes and CDR3. Any read was removed if the V/J assignment was weak (E-value above 1e-6), the CDR3 was missing, or the read contained stop codons, out-of-frame junctions, or ambiguous translated residues. V3J clonotypes were defined by identical inferred V gene, J gene, and CDR3 amino acid sequence. Percentage overlap between repertoires was computed as shared unique clonotypes divided by the size of the smaller repertoire. Three approaches were used to assess repertoire richness: RTK rarefaction, the Chao1 estimator, and Recon v2.1 estimates of unobserved clonotypes. For all TCRbeta clonotypes obtained by the gDNA method from a few donors, generation probabilities were computed with OLGA. TCRdb limited this immuneACCESS table to in-frame rearrangements with V and J called. A share of clones is missing; checked studies link under half to unresolved V genes, and the rest is unexplained. The V and J calls and clone size are taken from that table; D and trimming were inferred from the DNA. The sample has roughly 1.5 million clones on record, about 98% of them singletons. The ten largest clones take up roughly 0.45% of the sample.

Donors were healthy HIV-negative adults with no recently reported acute infections or vaccinations. Every donor was a Caucasian adult residing in Nashville, Tennessee, USA. CD4+ T cells were enriched through magnetic negative selection, after which naive cells were positively selected on CD45RA and the remaining negative fraction served as the memory subset. Blood was collected by leukapheresis, and PBMCs were isolated by Ficoll-Histopaque density gradient centrifugation and then cryopreserved in liquid nitrogen vapor phase. Analytical flow cytometry was used to check the purity and quantity of each magnetically sorted T cell population. From each sorted fraction, genomic DNA was isolated and quantified by UV absorbance on a Nanodrop 2000c.

The chain links TRBV7-2 with TRBJ2-3; the central 7 bases match TRBD2. The sequence was obtained from a man aged 25 to 40 in good health. Sequenced material: naive CD4+ T cells sorted from blood. The sample's cell subset or site label is to be understood as: CD45RA+ positively selected. The CDR3 region has the sequence CASSIRPRAGARTDTQYF. In nucleotide form, the sequence is TGTGCCAGCAGCATTCGACCGAGGGCGGGAGCCCGCACAGATACGCAGTATTTT.